The clone carrying this T cell receptor (beta chain) occurred a few times. Its antigen is still unknown. This specimen comes from a study of T-cell reconstitution after alpha-beta-depleted transplantation in children. Study findings and constraints: The origin of high day-60 TCRbeta diversity in some patients lay in surviving recipient T cells and thymic progenitors. Several hundred expanded graft clones reportedly supplied alpha-beta T cells about two months after transplant. After one year, T-cell counts and TCRbeta diversity mostly came from new T cells.

The CDR3 contains 17 residues. Trimming took 5 bases from V and 0 from J; bases not matched to a gene: 8. Germline V gene lookup returns CDR1 KGHDR and CDR2 SFDVKD. The TCRbeta library incorporated unique molecular identifiers. MiXCR, run by TCRdb on the PCR reads, gives a single entry per CDR3 protein. The table has approximately 630,000 distinct CDR3 sequences, around 13% seen once. The rearrangement links TRBV24-1 to TRBJ2-1; TRBD2 agrees at 8 bases. Sequenced here: PBMCs, sampled before TCRalphabeta/CD19-depleted stem cell transplant. The receptor was derived from a girl aged 2-10 years with congenital amegakaryocytic thrombocytopenia, due to receive a stem cell transplant. The CDR3: CATSGQLAEYSYNEQFF. The DNA for the CDR3 is TGTGCCACCAGTGGTCAACTAGCGGAATACTCCTACAATGAGCAGTTCTTC.